This passage covers 20 T cell receptor beta chains from one sample sequenced in a study of technical replicates of blood from a handful of donors. Profiling relied on immunoSEQ multiplex PCR, and the TCRdb table lists in-frame clones only, not all of them. The sample shows 98,000 or so clones, 90% to 96% of them seen only once. Sequencing was carried out using T cells isolated from PBMCs. The receptors were sampled from a human donor in good health.

This chain's CDR3 is CASSYGTSGSYEQYF. The CDR3 DNA reads TGTGCCAGCAGTTACGGGACTAGCGGGAGCTACGAGCAGTACTTC. V gene TRBV6-5 combines with J gene TRBJ2-7; 14 bases are shared with TRBD2. CDR1 is MNHEY and CDR2 is SVGAGI in the germline V gene. The CDR3 loop spans 15 amino acids. V was clipped by 2 bases and J by 3 bases; unmatched bases: 0.

The J gene is TRBJ2-7, the V gene TRBV13; 7 nucleotides match TRBD2. The junction had 8 bases not matched to a gene; V was cut back by 1 base and J by 5 bases. The CDR3 covers 15 residues. Per the germline V gene, CDR1 is PRHDT and CDR2 is FYEKMQ (reference sequence). CDR3 DNA sequence: TGTGCCAGCAGCTTAGACCCTCGGACTAGAAACGAGCAGTACTTC. Protein product: CASSLDPRTRNEQYF.

This clone was counted once. The J gene is TRBJ1-6, the V gene TRBV27; no clear D. The CDR3 has 12 residues. V was cut by 4 bases and J by 14 bases, with 12 bases left in between. CDR1 and CDR2 from the germline V gene are MNHEY and SMNVEV (reference sequence). Here the CDR3 DNA reads TGTGCCAGCAGTTCAAGATCCGGGGCCCTCCACTTT. Amino acid sequence: CASSSRSGALHF.

The chain joins TRBV5-1 to TRBJ1-1, with 12 bases fitting TRBD1. The CDR3 is 18 amino acids. Trimming took 4 bases from V and 1 from J; bases not matched to a gene: 11. Germline V gene sequence: CDR1 SGHRS, CDR2 YFSETQ. The CDR3 reads CASSLPPGTGGANTEAFF. As DNA, the CDR3 is TGCGCCAGCAGCCTACCTCCGGGGACAGGGGGCGCGAACACTGAAGCTTTCTTT.

The chain is built from TRBV2 and TRBJ1-5, with D possibly TRBD1 on 5 matching bases. The CDR3 totals 16 residues. CDR1 is SNHLY and CDR2 is FYNNEI in the germline V gene. V lost 3 bases and J 4 bases, leaving 16 bases between the germline ends. CDR3 sequence (DNA): TGTGCCAGCAGTGACTGGGGGGGAGCGTGGAATCAGCCCCAGCATTTT. Its protein product is CASSDWGGAWNQPQHF.

J is TRBJ2-7 and V is TRBV7-9, with TRBD2 as a possible D gene (7 bases). Germline V gene data show CDR1 as SEHNR and CDR2 as FQNEAQ (reference sequence). V lost 4 bases, J lost 4 bases, and 17 bases lay in between. CDR3 length: 15 residues. The CDR3 loop reads CASSSTVGGPYEQYF. In nucleotides, the CDR3 is TGTGCCAGCAGCTCGACCGTCGGGGGGCCTTACGAGCAGTACTTC.

The chain links TRBV27 to TRBJ1-6; 7 bases fit TRBD1. This CDR3 has 15 amino acids. Germline trimming cut 3 bases from V and 6 bases from J; bases unmatched to any gene: 5. Germline V gives CDR1 MNHEY, CDR2 SMNVEV (reference sequence). CDR3 residues: CASSLVGQINSPLHF. The CDR3 region has the DNA TGTGCCAGCAGTTTGGTGGGACAGATTAATTCACCCCTCCACTTT.

This clone was detected once. In the same sample, other DNA sequences code for this CDR3. The chain joins TRBV19 to TRBJ2-7; D is unclear. Germline values: CDR1 LNHDA, CDR2 SQIVND (reference sequence). The CDR3 is 13 amino acids. Trimming shortened V by 2 bases and J by 0 bases, and 5 bases separated the two germline ends. The CDR3: CASSISVSYEQYF. DNA of the CDR3: TGTGCCAGTAGTATATCAGTCTCCTACGAGCAGTACTTC. Full variable domain (outside the CDR3, taken from reference TRBV19 and TRBJ2-7): DGGITQSPKYLFRKEGQNVTLSCEQNLNHDAMYWYRQDPGQGLRLIYYSQIVNDFQKGDIAEGYSVSREKKESFPLTVTSAQKNPTAFYLCASSISVSYEQYFGPGTRLTVT.

The chain combines TRBV7-3 with TRBJ1-5; D is perhaps TRBD1 (5 bases). Germline V lookup: CDR1 SGHTA, CDR2 FQGTGA. CDR3 length: 19 amino acids. Trimming removed 8 bases at V and 6 bases at J, with 32 bases between. Here the CDR3 reads CASSPALLQGPPYLQPQHF. The CDR3 DNA is TGTGCCAGCTCCCCCGCCCTCCTCCAGGGCCCCCCATATCTTCAGCCCCAGCATTTT.

This chain links TRBV30 with TRBJ2-7, with D hard to call. Between the trimmed V and J ends, which lost 0 bases and 4 bases, there was a span of 13 bases. The CDR3 contains 14 residues. Germline V CDR1 and CDR2: GTSNPN, SVGIG (reference sequence). CDR3 protein: CAWSVPRQQYEQYF. The CDR3 DNA is TGTGCCTGGAGTGTACCTCGACAACAATACGAGCAGTACTTC.

The chain joins TRBV6-5 to TRBJ1-3, with 8 bases aligning to TRBD1. V shed 6 bases, J shed 4 bases, and the junction held 5 bases outside the gene matches. The CDR3 is 14 residues long. Per the germline V gene, CDR1 is MNHEY and CDR2 is SVGAGI. The CDR3 region has the DNA TGTGCCAGCAGCGAACAGGGGGGAGGAAACACCATATATTTT. This codes for CASSEQGGGNTIYF.

The V and J genes are TRBV5-1 and TRBJ2-3, with TRBD2 identical over 10 bases. V was pared by 4 bases and J by 0 bases, with 8 bases of the junction left unmatched. Germline CDR1 SGHRS, CDR2 YFSETQ. This CDR3 has 17 residues. The CDR3 DNA sequence: TGCGCCAGCAGCCCACCACGGACTAGCGGAAGCACAGATACGCAGTATTTT. Its protein is CASSPPRTSGSTDTQYF.

V and J are TRBV18 and TRBJ1-1; no definite D call. The germline CDR1 and CDR2 sequences are KGHSH and LQKENI. V lost 2 bases and J 3 bases, leaving 10 bases between the germline ends. This CDR3 comprises 14 residues. CDR3 sequence reads: CASSPNEGDTEAFF. The CDR3 DNA follows: TGTGCCAGCTCACCAAATGAGGGAGACACTGAAGCTTTCTTT.

This chain joins TRBV5-1 and TRBJ1-1; D unclear. Germline V lookup: CDR1 SGHRS, CDR2 YFSETQ. Trimming shortened V by 1 base and J by 4 bases, and 8 bases separated the two germline ends. This CDR3 has 13 residues. The CDR3 coding sequence is TGCGCCAGCAGCTTGAAAACGAGCACTGAAGCTTTCTTT. Protein product: CASSLKTSTEAFF.

This clone was detected once. The CDR3 loop is CASSLEGLESSYNEQFF. The CDR3, as DNA: TGCGCCAGCAGCTTGGAAGGACTAGAGAGCTCCTACAATGAGCAGTTCTTC. The genes are TRBV5-1 and TRBJ2-1; TRBD2 aligns across 7 bases. CDR1 is SGHRS and CDR2 is YFSETQ in the germline V gene. This CDR3 has 17 residues. V trimming: 0 bases; J trimming: 0 bases; junction bases outside the gene matches: 6.

The V call is TRBV6-4, the J call TRBJ2-1, with a weak D call TRBD2 (5 bases). V was trimmed by 4 bases and J by 0 bases, leaving 7 bases between them. Germline V gene sequence: CDR1 MRHNA, CDR2 SNTAGT. CDR3 length: 14 amino acids. CDR3 in amino acids: CASSAGSSYNEQFF. In nucleotides, the CDR3 is TGTGCCAGCAGTGCGGGGAGCTCCTACAATGAGCAGTTCTTC.

This clone was seen more than once but under ten times. J is TRBJ1-2 and V is TRBV7-9, with D possibly TRBD1 on 5 matching bases. V shed 5 bases and J shed 5 bases, with 12 bases lying between them. Germline CDR1 reads SEHNR; CDR2 reads FQNEAQ (reference sequence). The CDR3 extends over 13 amino acids. Written as DNA, the CDR3 is TGTGCCAGCAGCCAACAGACAGATTATGGCTACACCTTC. Translated: CASSQQTDYGYTF.

The chain employs TRBV5-4 and TRBJ2-5; 11 nucleotides agree with TRBD2. The CDR3 sequence is 15 residues long. Losses at the gene ends were 6 bases for V and 5 bases for J; bases not matched to a gene: 9. Germline CDR1 is SGHNT and CDR2 is YYREEE (reference sequence). The CDR3 spells CASTLLTSGAETQYF. CDR3 nucleotides: TGTGCCAGCACCCTGCTGACTAGCGGGGCGGAGACCCAGTACTTC. Supplemented by reference TRBV5-4 and TRBJ2-5, the full variable domain reads ETGVTQSPTHLIKTRGQQVTLRCSSQSGHNTVSWYQQALGQGPQFIFQYYREEENGRGNFPPRFSGLQFPNYSSELNVNALELDDSALYLCASTLLTSGAETQYFGPGTRLLVL.

This clone appeared once. This chain links TRBV4-2 with TRBJ2-7, with D possibly being TRBD2 (5 bases). The CDR3 runs to 15 residues. V lost 0 bases and J lost 3, with 12 bases in between. Germline lookup yields CDR1 LGHNA and CDR2 YNFKEQ. CDR3 coding DNA: TGTGCCAGCAGCCAAGAAATTAGCGTGAACTACGAGCAGTACTTC. Amino acid sequence: CASSQEISVNYEQYF.

This chain uses TRBV10-3 with TRBJ2-3, with TRBD2 matching 7 bases. CDR1 ENHRY and CDR2 SYGVKD come from the germline V gene. There are 13 residues in the CDR3. J lost 5 bases, V lost 4 bases, and 3 bases had no gene match. The CDR3: CAISGLAEDTQYF. CDR3 nucleotide sequence: TGTGCCATCAGTGGGCTAGCGGAAGATACGCAGTATTTT.